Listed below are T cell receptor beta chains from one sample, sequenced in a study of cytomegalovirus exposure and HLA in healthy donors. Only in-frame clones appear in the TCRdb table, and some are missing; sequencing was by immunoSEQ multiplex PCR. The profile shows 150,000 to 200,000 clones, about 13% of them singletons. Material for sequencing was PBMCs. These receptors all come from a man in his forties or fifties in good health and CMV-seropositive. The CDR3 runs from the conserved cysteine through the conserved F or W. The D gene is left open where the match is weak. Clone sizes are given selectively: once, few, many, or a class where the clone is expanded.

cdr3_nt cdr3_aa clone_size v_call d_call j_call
TGTGCCAGCAGGGATACTAGCGCTGGGGAGCTGTTTTTT CASRDTSAGELFF NA TRBV7-6 TRBD2 TRBJ2-2
TGTGCCAGCAGAGACAGCAGCTCCTATAATTCACCCCTCCACTTT CASRDSSSYNSPLHF few TRBV28 NA TRBJ1-6
TGTGCCAGCAGCTTAGAGGGGACTAGCGGGGTTCGCTCCTACGAGCAGTACTTC CASSLEGTSGVRSYEQYF few TRBV11-3 TRBD2 TRBJ2-7
TGTGCCAGCAGTGGCGTCCGAAAAGAAGCCTACACCTTC CASSGVRKEAYTF few TRBV6-1 NA TRBJ1-2
TGTGCCAGCAGTTACTCGGGGGGTTACGGGGAGCTGTTTTTT CASSYSGGYGELFF once TRBV6-5 NA TRBJ2-2
TGTGCCAGCAGTGAATTCTGGACAGGCTCATCCCTTGCAACTAATGAAAAACTGTTTTTT CASSEFWTGSSLATNEKLFF NA TRBV6-1 TRBD1 TRBJ1-4
TGTGCCAGCAGCAGGACAGGGGGAGGAAACACCATATATTTT CASSRTGGGNTIYF NA TRBV2 TRBD1 TRBJ1-3
TGTGCCAGCACCGGAGGCCTTAGAAACACTGAAGCTTTCTTT CASTGGLRNTEAFF NA TRBV6-5 NA TRBJ1-1
TGTGCCAGCAGTCTTACAGTTACCTATGGCTACACCTTC CASSLTVTYGYTF few TRBV6-5 NA TRBJ1-2
TGTGCCAGCAGCCCCCGGGACATCTCCTATAATTCACCCCTCCACTTT CASSPRDISYNSPLHF NA TRBV7-2 NA TRBJ1-6
TGTGCCAGTAGTAACTTCGGGACAGGGGGGACTAACTATGGCTACACCTTC CASSNFGTGGTNYGYTF NA TRBV19 TRBD1 TRBJ1-2
TGCAGCGTTGAACCAGATTTCACCTTC CSVEPDFTF few TRBV29-1 NA TRBJ1-2
TGTGCCAGCAGTATCGGGAACACTGAAGCTTTCTTT CASSIGNTEAFF few TRBV6-5 NA TRBJ1-1
TGTGCCAGCAGGGACTACGCCAAGGGGAAAAACATTCAGTACTTC CASRDYAKGKNIQYF NA TRBV7-9 NA TRBJ2-4
TGTGCCAGCAGCCCAGGAGACGGGAGGGTTGGTAATGAGCAGTTCTTC CASSPGDGRVGNEQFF NA TRBV5-6 TRBD2 TRBJ2-1
TGTGCCACCTCACCCCGGGACAGCCGCTTCGTGGAGACCCAGTACTTC CATSPRDSRFVETQYF few TRBV6-6 TRBD1 TRBJ2-5
TGCAGCGCCCAACATACGGGTCAGCCCCAGCATTTT CSAQHTGQPQHF NA TRBV29-1 NA TRBJ1-5
TGTGCCAGCAGCAGTACAGGGTCCCCATACACAGATACGCAGTATTTT CASSSTGSPYTDTQYF NA TRBV5-6 NA TRBJ2-3
TGTGCCAGCAGCTTAAGGGGGACTAGCGGCCCAGAGACCCAGTACTTC CASSLRGTSGPETQYF NA TRBV7-3 TRBD2 TRBJ2-5
TGTGCCAGCAGCTTGCTCGAGTATAATGAAGCTTTCTTT CASSLLEYNEAFF NA TRBV7-2 NA TRBJ1-1
TGTGCCAGCGGCTGGGTAGCGGCAGATACGCAGTATTTT CASGWVAADTQYF few TRBV27 NA TRBJ2-3
TGTGCCAGCAGCCTCCGGGACATCCCTCCAATGGCTTTCTTT CASSLRDIPPMAFF few TRBV6-1 NA TRBJ1-1
TGTGCCAGCAGCTCCCTTCAGGAGGGCAATGAGCAGTTCTTC CASSSLQEGNEQFF NA TRBV2 NA TRBJ2-1
TGTGCCAGCTCACCATCGGCGGGGGTGGGCAATCAGCCCCAGCATTTT CASSPSAGVGNQPQHF few TRBV18 NA TRBJ1-5